The source of this T cell receptor beta chain is a study of cytotoxic CD8 clonotypes in ibrutinib-treated CLL. Clones were sequenced by immunoSEQ multiplex PCR, and TCRdb holds only the in-frame ones, with some missing. The data hold about 130,000 clones, with around 84% observed a single time. J gave up 2 bases and V 3 bases, and 9 bases lay outside the gene matches. This CDR3 contains 17 residues. From germline, CDR1 is SGHTA and CDR2 FQGNSA. Library input was around 1.9 micrograms of DNA from cryopreserved PBMCs. This clone was found once. Sequenced material: PBMCs, taken after 24 months of ibrutinib treatment. The rearrangement links TRBV7-2 to TRBJ2-3, with 9 bases identical to TRBD2. The clonotype comes from a human donor with chronic lymphocytic leukemia. The CDR3 DNA reads as TGTGCCAGCAGCTTCCCCTTTAGCGGGGGCCTCACAGATACGCAGTATTTT. It encodes CASSFPFSGGLTDTQYF.